Listed below are T cell receptor beta chains from one sample, sequenced in a study of blood T cell repertoires in COVID-19. Sequencing was performed with immunoSEQ multiplex PCR; in TCRdb, only in-frame clones are kept and a portion is missing. The sample holds under 300,000 clones, about four fifths seen once. The sequencing sample was made of peripheral blood. These receptors were taken from a woman between 18 and 30 years old with acute or convalescent COVID-19. The CDR3 runs from the conserved cysteine through the conserved F or W. D genes are given only for firm matches. Size is stated for part of the rows, as once, few or many counts, or as a class when the clone is expanded.

TRBJ2-7 | TRBD2 | TRBV28 | . | CASSLFVGPSGSSYEQYF | TGTGCCAGCAGTTTGTTCGTCGGGCCTAGCGGGAGCTCCTACGAGCAGTACTTC
TRBJ2-3 | . | TRBV9 | . | CASSVQGGSDTQYF | TGTGCCAGCAGCGTTCAGGGGGGTTCAGATACGCAGTATTTT
TRBJ2-3 | TRBD2 | TRBV3-1/TRBV3-2 | . | CASSQGWGAGADTQYF | TGTGCCAGCAGCCAGGGGTGGGGAGCGGGAGCAGATACGCAGTATTTT
TRBJ2-5 | TRBD2 | TRBV6-1 | . | CASSVLAGAVKETQYF | TGTGCCAGCAGTGTACTAGCGGGAGCGGTGAAAGAGACCCAGTACTTC
TRBJ1-5 | . | TRBV7-2 | few | CASSYDSYYSNQPQHF | TGTGCCAGCAGCTACGACAGTTACTATAGCAATCAGCCCCAGCATTTT
TRBJ1-3 | . | TRBV28 | . | CASSLLEGGSSGNTIYF | TGTGCCAGCAGTTTATTAGAGGGAGGGAGCTCTGGAAACACCATATATTTT
TRBJ1-2 | . | TRBV12-3/TRBV12-4 | . | CASSPTGYGYTF | TGTGCCAGCAGTCCCACAGGGTACGGCTACACCTTC
TRBJ2-5 | . | TRBV7-8 | . | CASSRVWQAQETQYF | TGTGCCAGCAGCCGGGTGTGGCAGGCACAAGAGACCCAGTACTTC
TRBJ2-3 | TRBD2 | TRBV7-2 | . | CASSLVTSGTAQYF | TGTGCCAGCAGCTTAGTAACTAGCGGGACCGCGCAGTATTTT
TRBJ2-1 | TRBD2 | TRBV19 | . | CASSIPGAGGPYNEQFF | TGTGCCAGTAGTATTCCAGGGGCGGGAGGGCCCTACAATGAGCAGTTCTTC
TRBJ2-2 | TRBD1 | TRBV5-4 | . | CASSFSGGAGTGELFF | TGTGCCAGCAGCTTTTCAGGGGGCGCGGGCACCGGGGAGCTGTTTTTT
TRBJ1-3 | . | TRBV19 | . | CASDGGDSGNTIYF | TGTGCCTCCGATGGAGGGGACTCTGGAAACACCATATATTTT
TRBJ1-5 | . | TRBV30 | . | CAWSVGGPQHF | TGTGCCTGGAGTGTAGGGGGGCCCCAGCATTTT
TRBJ2-3 | . | TRBV5-5 | . | CASSIRQASTDTQYF | TGTGCCAGCAGCATAAGACAGGCCAGCACAGATACGCAGTATTTT
TRBJ2-3 | . | TRBV9 | . | CASRAGTSTDTQYF | TGTGCCAGCCGGGCGGGGACTAGCACAGATACGCAGTATTTT
TRBJ2-1 | . | TRBV5-1 | . | CASSLETSSYNEQFF | TGCGCCAGCAGCTTGGAGACTAGCTCCTACAATGAGCAGTTCTTC
TRBJ1-2 | . | TRBV18 | . | CASSPDTNYGYTF | TGTGCCAGCTCGCCCGACACTAACTATGGCTACACCTTC
TRBJ2-3 | TRBD1 | TRBV9 | . | CASTPGQGFTDTQYF | TGTGCCAGCACCCCGGGACAGGGGTTTACAGATACGCAGTATTTT
TRBJ2-5 | . | TRBV12-3/TRBV12-4 | . | CASKADQETQYF | TGTGCCAGCAAAGCGGACCAAGAGACCCAGTACTTC
TRBJ2-2 | TRBD2 | TRBV5-1 | . | CASSFTSETGELFF | TGCGCCAGCAGCTTCACTAGCGAAACCGGGGAGCTGTTTTTT
TRBJ1-1 | . | TRBV3-1/TRBV3-2 | . | CASSQAFPQAGVVTEAFF | TGTGCCAGCAGCCAAGCCTTCCCCCAAGCAGGGGTGGTCACTGAAGCTTTCTTT
TRBJ2-4 | . | TRBV7-2 | . | CASSPQPSWGRGNIQYF | TGTGCCAGCAGCCCACAACCAAGTTGGGGGCGAGGAAACATTCAGTACTTC
TRBJ2-7 | TRBD1 | TRBV6-6 | few | CASMGTGMYEQYF | TGTGCCAGCATGGGGACAGGGATGTACGAGCAGTACTTC
TRBJ2-2 | TRBD1 | TRBV5-1 | . | CASSLVDRVSGELFF | TGCGCCAGCAGCTTGGTTGACAGGGTGTCCGGGGAGCTGTTTTTT
TRBJ2-7 | TRBD2 | TRBV3-1/TRBV3-2 | . | CASSEGLAGAYYEQYF | TGTGCCAGCAGCGAGGGACTAGCGGGAGCCTACTACGAGCAGTACTTC
TRBJ2-3 | TRBD2 | TRBV5-6 | . | CASTESSGRAGYTQYF | TGTGCCAGCACCGAATCGAGCGGGAGGGCCGGGTATACGCAGTATTTT
TRBJ1-2 | TRBD1 | TRBV19 | . | CASRQGNYGYTF | TGTGCCAGCCGACAGGGGAACTATGGCTACACCTTC
TRBJ2-3 | TRBD2 | TRBV7-2 | . | CASSSGWGSGRAGDTQYF | TGTGCCAGCAGCTCAGGTTGGGGTAGCGGGAGGGCGGGAGATACGCAGTATTTT
TRBJ2-1 | TRBD1 | TRBV28 | . | CASRDQGDEQFF | TGTGCCAGCAGAGACCAGGGGGATGAGCAGTTCTTC
TRBJ1-1 | . | TRBV11-2 | . | CASSLGTNEAFF | TGTGCCAGCAGCTTAGGAACAAATGAAGCTTTCTTT
TRBJ1-2 | . | TRBV9 | . | CASSVGGAGDYGYTF | TGTGCCAGCAGCGTAGGTGGGGCCGGAGACTATGGCTACACCTTC
TRBJ1-5 | . | TRBV4-3 | . | CASSPGRGVVTNQPQHF | TGCGCCAGCAGTCCCGGGAGAGGGGTCGTGACCAATCAGCCCCAGCATTTT
TRBJ1-1 | . | TRBV12-5 | . | CASGALNTEAFF | TGTGCTAGTGGGGCCCTGAACACTGAAGCTTTCTTT
TRBJ2-5 | TRBD1 | TRBV7-8 | . | CASSHGGQGGQETQYF | TGTGCCAGCAGCCATGGGGGACAGGGGGGGCAAGAGACCCAGTACTTC
TRBJ2-1 | TRBD2 | TRBV2 | . | CASSGPSGRPGQNEQFF | TGTGCCAGCAGTGGCCCTAGCGGGAGGCCGGGGCAAAATGAGCAGTTCTTC
TRBJ2-7 | TRBD1 | TRBV18 | . | CASSPPGQTYEQYF | TGTGCCAGCTCACCACCGGGACAGACCTACGAGCAGTACTTC
TRBJ1-2 | TRBD1 | TRBV5-8 | . | CASSLDGTGFVGYTF | TGTGCCAGCAGCTTGGACGGGACAGGGTTTGTGGGCTACACCTTC
TRBJ2-3 | TRBD1 | TRBV24-1 | once | CATSDLPGQGWADTQYF | TGTGCCACCAGTGATTTGCCAGGACAGGGGTGGGCAGATACGCAGTATTTT
TRBJ2-1 | . | TRBV4-3 | . | CASSLTGYNEQFF | TGCGCCAGCAGCCTGACAGGCTACAATGAGCAGTTCTTC
TRBJ2-1 | TRBD2 | TRBV14 | . | CASSFTSGHYNEQFF | TGTGCCAGCAGCTTTACTAGCGGGCACTACAATGAGCAGTTCTTC
TRBJ2-1 | TRBD2 | TRBV7-2 | . | CASSLALAGPSGRVGNEQFF | TGTGCCAGCAGCTTAGCGCTGGCAGGGCCTAGCGGGAGGGTCGGGAATGAGCAGTTCTTC
TRBJ2-1 | TRBD2 | TRBV9 | . | CASSQAGTLYNEQFF | TGTGCCAGCAGCCAAGCGGGAACTCTATACAATGAGCAGTTCTTC
TRBJ2-2 | TRBD2 | TRBV24-1 | . | CATSEVLAGPTTGELFF | TGTGCCACCAGTGAGGTGCTAGCGGGGCCTACCACCGGGGAGCTGTTTTTT
TRBJ2-1 | . | TRBV15 | . | CATSRGVGGLQFF | TGTGCCACCAGCAGGGGGGTTGGGGGCCTGCAGTTCTTC
TRBJ1-6 | . | TRBV28 | . | CATGGVPTLHF | TGTGCCACCGGAGGGGTTCCGACCCTCCACTTT
TRBJ1-1 | . | TRBV5-1 | . | CASSLAGDRPNTEAFF | TGCGCCAGCAGCTTGGCCGGTGACAGGCCGAACACTGAAGCTTTCTTT
TRBJ2-5 | TRBD1 | TRBV19 | . | CASSNLIGGQGGETQYF | TGTGCCAGTAGTAACCTCATTGGGGGACAGGGTGGAGAGACCCAGTACTTC
TRBJ1-2 | . | TRBV18 | few | CASSPMLGADNYGYTF | TGTGCCAGCTCACCAATGTTGGGGGCGGACAACTATGGCTACACCTTC
TRBJ2-2 | TRBD1 | TRBV13 | . | CASTSENRGRITGELFF | TGTGCCAGCACCTCCGAAAACAGGGGGCGAATCACCGGGGAGCTGTTTTTT
TRBJ1-1 | . | TRBV5-1 | . | CASRAMNTEAFF | TGCGCCAGCAGGGCCATGAACACTGAAGCTTTCTTT
TRBJ1-5 | TRBD1 | TRBV15 | . | CATSPGQGNQPQHF | TGTGCCACCAGTCCGGGACAGGGAAATCAGCCCCAGCATTTT
TRBJ1-1 | . | TRBV10-2 | . | CASSEPQNQAFF | TGCGCCAGCAGTGAGCCACAAAACCAAGCTTTCTTT
TRBJ2-1 | TRBD2 | TRBV6-5 | . | CASRTSYEQFF | TGTGCCAGCCGGACTAGTTATGAGCAGTTCTTC
TRBJ1-4 | . | TRBV18 | . | CASSRTGSTNEKLFF | TGTGCCAGCTCCCGCACAGGGTCAACTAATGAAAAACTGTTTTTT
TRBJ2-7 | TRBD2 | TRBV13 | few | CASSAGTSEDYEQYF | TGTGCCAGCAGCGCTGGGACTAGCGAGGACTACGAGCAGTACTTC
TRBJ2-1 | . | TRBV4-3 | . | CASSPEGGPSSYNEQFF | TGCGCCAGCAGCCCCGAAGGCGGTCCCAGCTCCTACAATGAGCAGTTCTTC
TRBJ1-2 | . | TRBV6-1 | . | CASRPGGNYGYTF | TGTGCCAGCAGACCCGGGGGTAACTATGGCTACACCTTC
TRBJ1-2 | . | TRBV11-2 | . | CASSFTGTNYGYTF | TGTGCCAGCAGCTTCACAGGGACAAACTATGGCTACACCTTC
TRBJ2-1 | TRBD2 | TRBV11-2 | . | CASSPTRPSGSSNEQFF | TGTGCCAGCAGCCCCACTCGTCCTAGCGGGAGCAGCAATGAGCAGTTCTTC
TRBJ2-3 | . | TRBV9 | once | CASSVYGVGAVVSTDTQYF | TGTGCCAGCAGCGTATACGGTGTAGGTGCGGTTGTCAGCACAGATACGCAGTATTTT